This T cell receptor beta chain was documented in a study of cytomegalovirus exposure and HLA in healthy donors. Study context: Earlier, 150 million to 200 million T cells were analyzed, and 90 million to 140 million unique TCR beta sequences were found among them. Early released data comprised 80 million or so unique TCRs from HLA-typed donors.

The PCR used 60 Vbeta and 13 Jbeta primers. Profiling relied on immunoSEQ multiplex PCR, and the TCRdb table lists in-frame clones only, not all of them. Among 110,000 or so clones listed, 65% to 75% were seen once. This clone was detected only a few times. Each donor's status was that of a healthy bone marrow donor. The sequence was collected from a woman aged 45-60 years in good health and CMV-seropositive. Input material: PBMCs.

The CDR3 DNA is TGTGCCTGGAGTGTGACAGGGGGCACAGATACGCAGTATTTT. Its protein is CAWSVTGGTDTQYF. The chain has TRBV30 and TRBJ2-3; 8 bases map to TRBD1. The CDR3 spans 14 residues. Germline assignment: CDR1 GTSNPN and CDR2 SVGIG (reference sequence). Trimming cost V 0 bases and J 1 base; bases outside gene matches: 0.